The 20 T cell receptor beta chains presented below share a single source sample, sequenced in a study of STAT3 mutations in large granular lymphocyte leukemia. Findings and limits, study-wide: Every T-cell large granular lymphocyte leukemia patient had at least one immunodominant TCR beta clonotype.

The data were produced by immunoSEQ multiplex PCR, yet TCRdb's version contains in-frame clones alone and is incomplete. The table lists 10,000 to 15,000 clones, roughly 88% of them singletons. Antigen specificity for these receptors is unknown. Sequencing was done on a sample of PBMCs. These receptors were collected from a human donor with T large granular lymphocyte leukemia. Some clones in this sample may be carry-over from other donors' samples.

CDR3: CASSPAGGGSSGANVLTF. DNA of the CDR3: TGTGCCAGCAGCCCCGCAGGGGGCGGCTCATCTGGGGCCAACGTCCTGACTTTC. The chain carries TRBV21-1 and TRBJ2-6; the table assigns TRBD1, which was not confirmed against the DNA. TRBV21-1 is described as a pseudogene. The CDR3 loop spans 18 amino acids.

The rearrangement uses TRBV28 and TRBJ2-7; a possible D gene is TRBD1 (6 bases). The germline CDR1 and CDR2 sequences are MDHEN and SYDVKM. The V and J ends lost 6 bases and 2 bases respectively, with 17 bases between them. This CDR3 is 15 amino acids long. The CDR3 here is CASRFDRTFTYEQYF. DNA for the CDR3: TGTGCCAGCAGATTCGACAGGACGTTTACCTACGAGCAGTACTTC. Combining the CDR3 with reference TRBV28 and TRBJ2-7 gives the whole variable domain DVKVTQSSRYLVKRTGEKVFLECVQDMDHENMFWYRQDPGLGLRLIYFSYDVKMKEKGDIPEGYSVSREKKERFSLILESASTNQTSMYLCASRFDRTFTYEQYFGPGTRLTVT.

The chain carries TRBV6-1 and TRBJ1-4; D unclear. Germline values: CDR1 MNHNS, CDR2 SASEGT. Trimming removed 6 bases from V and 8 bases from J, with 16 bases in between. CDR3 size: 14 residues. The CDR3 DNA sequence: TGTGCCAGCAGAAAGAGGGCGCAGCACGAAAAACTGTTTTTT. Translated, it gives CASRKRAQHEKLFF.

The J gene is TRBJ1-2, the V gene TRBV14, with D possibly TRBD1 on 6 matching bases. V lost 0 bases and J 4 bases, leaving 12 bases between the germline ends. Germline V gene lookup returns CDR1 SGHDN and CDR2 FVKESK. The CDR3 is made up of 15 amino acids. CDR3 sequence: CASSQDLRGTYGYTF. DNA of the CDR3: TGTGCCAGCAGCCAAGATCTAAGGGGGACCTATGGCTACACCTTC.

This sequence joins TRBV28 and TRBJ2-1; no clear D gene. V was trimmed by 5 bases and J by 0 bases, leaving 17 bases between them. The germline V gene has CDR1 MDHEN and CDR2 SYDVKM. This CDR3 has 17 amino acids. This CDR3 reads CASSTPTDLSSYNEQFF. The DNA for the CDR3 is TGTGCCAGCAGTACTCCCACGGACCTTAGCTCCTACAATGAGCAGTTCTTC.

The rearrangement joins TRBV14 to TRBJ2-2; 10 nucleotides match TRBD2. There are 17 residues in the CDR3. Germline V gene data show CDR1 as SGHDN and CDR2 as FVKESK. V dropped 0 bases and J dropped 6; count of bases not matched to a gene: 7. The CDR3 spells CASSQDLGLAFSGELFF. DNA of the CDR3: TGTGCCAGCAGCCAAGATTTGGGACTAGCGTTTTCCGGGGAGCTGTTTTTT.

This chain links TRBV5-6 with TRBJ2-1, with D perhaps matching TRBD1 (6 bases). V lost 0 bases, J lost 13 bases, and 14 bases lay in between. The CDR3 has 13 amino acids. Germline V CDR1 and CDR2: SGHDT, YYEEEE. The CDR3 sequence: CASSLVGALGQFF. DNA of the CDR3: TGTGCCAGCAGCTTGGTGGGGGCGTTGGGACAGTTCTTC.

The V call is TRBV28, the J call TRBJ1-4, with D possibly being TRBD1 (6 bases). Trimming cost V 2 bases and J 5 bases, with 15 bases left between them. CDR1 and CDR2 from the germline V gene are MDHEN and SYDVKM. CDR3 length: 16 residues. The CDR3 here is CASSLAYREFNEKLFF. DNA of the CDR3: TGTGCCAGCAGTTTAGCCTACAGGGAATTCAATGAAAAACTGTTTTTT.

The rearrangement links TRBV29-1 to TRBJ1-5; 9 positions agree with TRBD1. Germline values: CDR1 SQVTM, CDR2 ANQGSEA. J lost 4 bases, V lost 3 bases, and 4 bases had no gene match. This CDR3 region has 14 residues. Here the CDR3 reads CSVETGGGNQPQHF. For the CDR3, the DNA is TGCAGCGTTGAGACAGGGGGAGGTAATCAGCCCCAGCATTTT. The whole variable domain, filled in from reference TRBV29-1 and TRBJ1-5, reads SAVISQKPSRDICQRGTSLTIQCQVDSQVTMMFWYRQQPGQSLTLIATANQGSEATYESGFVIDKFPISRPNLTFSTLTVSNMSPEDSSIYLCSVETGGGNQPQHFGDGTRLSIL.

This clone appeared once. The chain uses TRBV10-2 and TRBJ2-7; D possibly matches TRBD1 or TRBD2 (5 bases each). Germline CDR1 reads WSHSY; CDR2 reads SAAADI. V gave up 3 bases and J gave up 1 base, with 19 bases separating them. This CDR3 is built from 17 residues. The CDR3: CASSDSGTVNPSYEQYV. The CDR3 DNA sequence: TGCGCCAGCAGTGACTCCGGGACGGTAAATCCGTCCTACGAGCAGTACGTC.

The gene calls are TRBV14 and TRBJ2-3, with D possibly being TRBD2 (5 bases). The CDR3 spans 14 residues. Germline lookup yields CDR1 SGHDN and CDR2 FVKESK. Deletions cut 6 bases from V and 2 bases from J, with 12 bases between. In nucleotides, the CDR3 is TGTGCCAGCAGTCCTGCGGGCCTCACAGATACGCAGTATTTT. Protein: CASSPAGLTDTQYF. Full variable domain (outside the CDR3, taken from reference TRBV14 and TRBJ2-3): EAGVTQFPSHSVIEKGQTVTLRCDPISGHDNLYWYRRVMGKEIKFLLHFVKESKQDESGMPNNRFLAERTGGTYSTLKVQPAELEDSGVYFCASSPAGLTDTQYFGPGTRLTVL.

The CDR3 DNA reads as TGCGCCAGCAGCTTGGCGCCCGGGGCTAATGGCTACACCTTC. It encodes CASSLAPGANGYTF. The chain links TRBV5-1 to TRBJ1-2, with D possibly being TRBD1 (5 bases). The CDR3 is 14 residues long. Trimming took off 0 bases at V and 6 bases at J, with 12 bases between the two ends. CDR1 and CDR2 from the germline V gene are SGHRS and YFSETQ.

Here the CDR3 DNA reads TGTGCCAGCAGTGTAGAAGGGGACAGCAATCAGCCCCAGCATTTT. Encoded protein: CASSVEGDSNQPQHF. The chain employs TRBV2 and TRBJ1-5; D may be TRBD1 (5 bases). Deletions cut 4 bases from V and 1 base from J, with 11 bases between. The CDR3 contains 15 residues. Germline V gene sequence: CDR1 SNHLY, CDR2 FYNNEI.

The chain uses TRBV5-1 and TRBJ2-5; 9 positions agree with TRBD2. Germline-derived CDR1 and CDR2 are SGHRS and YFSETQ. The length of the CDR3 is 16 residues. The junction had 10 bases not matched to a gene; V was cut back by 4 bases and J by 3 bases. The CDR3 coding sequence is TGCGCCAGCAGCGCGGGGGCTAGCGGGAATAAAGAGACCCAGTACTTC. Its translation is CASSAGASGNKETQYF.

About this clone: One end of the junction fails to match germline, which may point to a read error. The chain links TRBV7-7 to TRBJ2-5; no reliable D call. The germline V gene has CDR1 SSHAT and CDR2 FNYEAQ (reference sequence). The CDR3 covers 14 residues. CDR3 nucleotide sequence: TGTGCTAGCAGCTACTCAGCTGCCGCAGAGACCCAGTACTTC. It is translated as CASSYSAAAETQYF.

The chain combines TRBV4-3 with TRBJ1-3; unclear D gene. Per germline, CDR1 LGHNA and CDR2 YSLEER. There are 13 residues in the CDR3. V shed 3 bases and J shed 3 bases, with 6 bases lying between them. The CDR3 here is CASSHVVGNTIYF. Written as DNA, the CDR3 is TGCGCCAGCAGCCATGTAGTTGGAAACACCATATATTTT.

This clone was seen a handful of times. The chain links TRBV28 to TRBJ2-4; TRBD2 might be the D (7 bases). Trimming took off 5 bases at V and 3 bases at J, with 17 bases between the two ends. This CDR3 spans 16 amino acids. Germline CDR1 MDHEN, CDR2 SYDVKM. The CDR3 DNA follows: TGTGCCAGCAGTCCATTGAGAGGGGGGGTCAAAAACATTCAGTACTTC. It specifies CASSPLRGGVKNIQYF.

The chain is built from TRBV7-8 and TRBJ1-5; D call uncertain. The CDR3 runs to 17 residues. Germline V gene lookup returns CDR1 SGHVS and CDR2 FQNEAQ. Trimming pared 1 base from V and 2 bases from J, leaving 15 bases between. CDR3 protein: CASSLGLSRRGNQPQHF. The CDR3 DNA follows: TGTGCCAGCAGCTTAGGGCTCTCTCGGAGGGGCAATCAGCCCCAGCATTTT.

V is TRBV27 and J is TRBJ2-7, with 7 bases aligning to TRBD2. Trimming cost V 3 bases and J 2 bases; bases outside gene matches: 4. CDR1 MNHEY and CDR2 SMNVEV come from the germline V gene (reference sequence). The CDR3 contains 14 residues. Here the CDR3 reads CASSFSGRAYEQYF. The CDR3 region has the DNA TGTGCCAGCAGTTTCTCGGGGAGGGCCTACGAGCAGTACTTC.

This clone appeared once. V and J are TRBV5-4 and TRBJ2-2; D perhaps matches TRBD1 (6 bases). V was trimmed by 0 bases and J by 6 bases, leaving 15 bases between them. CDR1 and CDR2 (germline): SGHNT, YYREEE (reference sequence). The CDR3 consists of 16 residues. The CDR3 reads CASSLAGRGIAGELFF. The CDR3 DNA follows: TGTGCCAGCAGCTTGGCGGGCAGGGGTATAGCCGGGGAGCTGTTTTTT.